One T cell receptor (beta chain) is described in this entry. Within the sample, other DNA sequences also encode this same CDR3. Trimming shortened V by 2 bases and J by 2 bases, and 10 bases separated the two germline ends. CDR1 is SGHRS, CDR2 YFSETQ, per germline. This CDR3 region has 14 residues. This entry belongs to a study of T cell responses to AZD1222 COVID-19 vaccine. TCRdb keeps only in-frame clones here, not all; method: immunoSEQ multiplex PCR. The top ten hold 1.6% of the sample, which has under 200,000 clones, around 90% seen once. Sequencing was performed on peripheral blood, taken on day 0 of AZD1222 vaccination. This TCR was recovered from an adult in good health. The rearrangement joins TRBV5-1 to TRBJ1-1, with D maybe TRBD1 (5 bases). CDR3 in amino acids: CASSLQVGNTEAFF. CDR3 sequence (DNA): TGCGCCAGCAGCTTACAGGTCGGAAACACTGAAGCTTTCTTT.